This TCR beta chain was observed in a study of blood T cells in healthy people across ages. This clonotype showed up just a few times. Alongside a J-beta primer mix, a sample-barcoded 5' primer served in a second PCR lasting 7 to 11 cycles. Every sample gave at least 2.5 million paired-end reads containing CDR3. TCRdb independently ran MiXCR on the 5' RACE reads; one entry per CDR3 protein. The table has about 800,000 distinct CDR3 sequences, 25% seen once. The CDR3 loop spans 12 amino acids. The V end lost 5 bases, the J end lost 10 bases, and 14 bases lay between the germline ends. Germline values: CDR1 MNHEY, CDR2 SVGEGT. These sequences were also reported in another study, on T cells of mothers and their children.

Sequences were obtained from blood. This chain joins TRBV6-2 or TRBV6-3 and TRBJ1-1, with a possible D match to TRBD1 (6 bases). The receptor was derived from a boy aged 5 to 17 in good health. CDR3 protein: CASSTGLIAAFF. CDR3 sequence (DNA): TGTGCCAGCAGTACAGGGTTGATAGCAGCTTTCTTT.